The 16 T cell receptor beta chains in this list originate from one sample, sequenced in a study of CD4+ T cells in melanoma. Assay used: immunoSEQ multiplex PCR; TCRdb lists only in-frame clones, some missing. Of more than 90,000 clones listed, about nine tenths were seen once; the top ten hold 3% to 4%. Sequencing was done on a sample of peripheral blood. These receptor sequences come from a human donor with melanoma.

The sample holds a few counts of this clone. The chain has TRBV5-1 and TRBJ1-2, with TRBD1 identical over 7 bases. Trimming took 0 bases from V and 4 from J; bases not matched to a gene: 6. The CDR3 runs to 15 residues. Germline values: CDR1 SGHRS, CDR2 YFSETQ. The CDR3 bases are TGCGCCAGCAGCTTGGTAGGACAGGTGGCCTATGGCTACACCTTC. Its translation: CASSLVGQVAYGYTF. The full variable domain, in which reference TRBV5-1 and TRBJ1-2 provide the parts outside the CDR3, is KAGVTQTPRYLIKTRGQQVTLSCSPISGHRSVSWYQQTPGQGLQFLFEYFSETQRNKGNFPGRFSGRQFSNSRSEMNVSTLELGDSALYLCASSLVGQVAYGYTFGSGTRLTVV.

This clone was detected only once. The rearrangement uses TRBV11-2 and TRBJ2-3; the D gene could be TRBD1 or TRBD2 (5 bases each). The CDR3 is 16 residues long. V was pared by 4 bases and J by 6 bases, with 20 bases between. Germline CDR1 reads SGHAT; CDR2 reads FQNNGV. CDR3 sequence: CASSYSVLDEGDTQYF. CDR3 DNA sequence: TGTGCCAGCAGCTATTCCGTCCTCGACGAGGGGGATACGCAGTATTTT.

The chain recombines TRBV19 with TRBJ2-2; TRBD1 might be the D (5 bases). The germline V gene encodes CDR1 LNHDA and CDR2 SQIVND (reference sequence). V lost 5 bases, J lost 2 bases, and 12 bases lay in between. This CDR3 contains 15 residues. The CDR3: CASSPRQLNTGELFF. The CDR3 DNA follows: TGTGCCAGTAGTCCTCGACAGCTAAACACCGGGGAGCTGTTTTTT. The full variable domain, its missing parts supplied by reference TRBV19 and TRBJ2-2, is DGGITQSPKYLFRKEGQNVTLSCEQNLNHDAMYWYRQDPGQGLRLIYYSQIVNDFQKGDIAEGYSVSREKKESFPLTVTSAQKNPTAFYLCASSPRQLNTGELFFGEGSRLTVL.

V and J are TRBV7-2 and TRBJ2-3, with 8 bases matching TRBD2. Germline V gene lookup returns CDR1 SGHTA and CDR2 FQGNSA. V trimming: 4 bases; J trimming: 2 bases; junction bases outside the gene matches: 8. The CDR3 spans 16 residues. CDR3 sequence (DNA): TGTGCCAGCAGCTACCGTAGCGGGGCCCTCACAGATACGCAGTATTTT. Its translation is CASSYRSGALTDTQYF.

The V and J genes are TRBV6-5 and TRBJ1-2; D might be TRBD1 (6 bases). The CDR3 is 16 amino acids. V lost 0 bases and J lost 5, with 16 bases in between. In germline, CDR1 is MNHEY, CDR2 SVGAGI. CDR3 amino acids: CASSYSMDSQLYGYTF. The CDR3 nucleotides are TGTGCCAGCAGTTACTCGATGGACAGCCAACTTTATGGCTACACCTTC.

The count of this clone is one. J is TRBJ2-7 and V is TRBV18; D might be TRBD1 (6 bases). Trimming removed 5 bases at V and 2 bases at J, with 13 bases between. The CDR3 has 14 amino acids. Looked up from germline, CDR1 is KGHSH and CDR2 is LQKENI. The CDR3: CASSTGLVTYEQYF. The CDR3 DNA is TGTGCCAGCTCAACAGGGCTTGTAACCTACGAGCAGTACTTC.

The chain is built from TRBV5-1 and TRBJ2-3; 12 bases are shared with TRBD2. Germline loops: CDR1 SGHRS, CDR2 YFSETQ. Trimming cost V 3 bases and J 4 bases; bases outside gene matches: 12. This CDR3 region has 18 residues. The CDR3 DNA reads as TGCGCCAGCAGCTACCTAGCGGGAGGGCTCAGAAGGGCAGATACGCAGTATTTT. This translates into CASSYLAGGLRRADTQYF.

This clone was seen a single time. V gene TRBV9 combines with J gene TRBJ2-5; D is ambiguous. The germline V gene has CDR1 SGDLS and CDR2 YYNGEE. The CDR3 is 14 amino acids. V was pared by 3 bases and J by 5 bases, with 14 bases between. The DNA of the CDR3 is TGTGCCAGCAGCGCCGGACCGTTTGGGGAGACCCAGTACTTC. Encoded protein: CASSAGPFGETQYF.

The rearrangement uses TRBV7-6 and TRBJ1-4, with TRBD1 matching 9 bases. CDR1 SGHVS and CDR2 FNYEAQ come from the germline V gene. The V gene end was trimmed by 7 bases and the J gene end by 8 bases; junction bases not matched to a gene: 8. The CDR3 sequence is 14 residues long. The CDR3 protein is CASMLGQGSEKLFF. CDR3 bases: TGTGCCAGCATGCTTGGACAGGGGTCGGAAAAACTGTTTTTT.

The chain carries TRBV7-2 and TRBJ2-1; 7 positions match TRBD1. The CDR3 has 15 amino acids. Germline-derived CDR1 and CDR2 are SGHTA and FQGNSA. Trimming took 5 bases from V and 7 from J; bases not matched to a gene: 11. CDR3 sequence reads: CASSQARDSFNEQFF. As DNA, the CDR3 is TGTGCCAGCAGCCAAGCTCGGGACAGCTTTAATGAGCAGTTCTTC.

The V and J genes are TRBV11-2 and TRBJ1-1; D is unresolved. Germline V CDR1 and CDR2: SGHAT, FQNNGV. The V and J ends lost 5 bases and 5 bases respectively, with 15 bases between them. The CDR3 is 14 amino acids. CDR3 nucleotides: TGTGCCAGCAGCCACGGTACTCTTACGACTGAAGCTTTCTTT. Its translation is CASSHGTLTTEAFF. Variable domain in full (rest from reference TRBV11-2 and TRBJ1-1): EAGVAQSPRYKIIEKRQSVAFWCNPISGHATLYWYQQILGQGPKLLIQFQNNGVVDDSQLPKDRFSAERLKGVDSTLKIQPAKLEDSAVYLCASSHGTLTTEAFFGQGTRLTVV.

Concerning this clone itself: The sample contains more than one DNA sequence encoding this CDR3. The V and J genes are TRBV9 and TRBJ1-2, with 8 bases matching TRBD1. CDR3 size: 14 residues. Unmatched junction bases numbered 7, after V lost 3 bases and J lost 6 bases. Per the germline V gene, CDR1 is SGDLS and CDR2 is YYNGEE. CDR3 bases: TGTGCCAGCAGCGCACAGGGGGTGTTTAATGGCTACACCTTC. It encodes CASSAQGVFNGYTF.

This chain links TRBV5-4 with TRBJ2-3; D gene ambiguous. Germline assignment: CDR1 SGHNT and CDR2 YYREEE (reference sequence). This CDR3 has 15 residues. V lost 4 bases, J lost 2 bases, and 14 bases lay in between. The CDR3 DNA follows: TGTGCCAGCAGCGAACAACTCCGATTCACAGATACGCAGTATTTT. Its translation: CASSEQLRFTDTQYF.

V is TRBV7-2 and J is TRBJ1-5; D remains unclear. V was cut by 5 bases and J by 1 base, with 3 bases left in between. The V gene's germline CDR1 is SGHTA and CDR2 FQGNSA. The CDR3 has 12 amino acids. The CDR3: CASSQSNQPQHF. CDR3 coding DNA: TGTGCCAGCAGCCAAAGCAATCAGCCCCAGCATTTT.

This clone was detected only once. The chain links TRBV27 to TRBJ2-6; 9 bases agree with TRBD2. The V gene's germline CDR1 is MNHEY and CDR2 SMNVEV (reference sequence). Trimming removed 3 bases from V and 3 bases from J; junction bases left unmatched: 6. This CDR3 is built from 17 residues. The CDR3 DNA reads as TGTGCCAGCAGTTTTGCGGGAGGGCAGTATGGGGCCAACGTCCTGACTTTC. This sequence encodes CASSFAGGQYGANVLTF.

The chain joins TRBV19 to TRBJ2-7; D may be TRBD1 (5 bases). Between the trimmed V and J ends, which lost 5 bases and 0 bases, there was a span of 11 bases. Germline V lookup: CDR1 LNHDA, CDR2 SQIVND (reference sequence). This CDR3 contains 14 residues. CDR3 in amino acids: CASSVQESSYEQYF. As DNA, the CDR3 is TGTGCCAGTAGTGTACAGGAGAGCTCCTACGAGCAGTACTTC.